This T cell receptor beta chain was recorded in a study of CD8 T cells in ankylosing spondylitis. The CDR3 spans 16 residues. Germline loops: CDR1 SEHNR, CDR2 FQNEAQ (reference sequence). Turning to this clonotype: Its matching antigen is unknown. At one end, the junction sequence differs from germline, possibly due to a read error.

Study-wide findings and caveats: Peripheral blood samples showed relatively rare disease-linked clones, and these clones were CD8+. Reactive arthritis synovial fluid and blood previously showed some of these motif variants.

TCRdb ran MiXCR on the 5' RACE reads and lists one entry per CDR3 protein. This repertoire shows under 450,000 distinct CDR3 sequences, 20% to 25% found once; its top ten account for around 13%. This TCR came from a male donor with ankylosing spondylitis or in good health (not recorded which). The chain is built from TRBV7-9 and TRBJ2-5; 9 positions agree with TRBD1. Sequencing was done on a sample of blood, either unsorted or a sorted T cell fraction (not recorded which). CDR3 nucleotides: TGTGCCAGCAGCACCCGGACAGGGGAGTACCAAGGGACCCAGTACTTC. It is translated as CASSTRTGEYQGTQYF.